This T cell receptor (beta chain) was sequenced during a study of neoadjuvant nivolumab and ipilimumab in lung cancer. This clone has only a few counts. Its matching antigen is unknown. The table came from immunoSEQ multiplex PCR; TCRdb's copy has only in-frame clones and leaves some out. The data hold roughly 9,900 clones, with roughly four fifths observed a single time. Study conclusions and caveats: Resected tumors had greater TCR richness and clonality than uninvolved lung. Only two of four nivolumab-treated tumors gained richness and clonality by surgery.

V shed 2 bases and J shed 6 bases, with 14 bases lying between them. Germline loops: CDR1 SGHDT, CDR2 YYEEEE. CDR3 size: 14 residues. The sample consisted of peripheral blood, taken before neoadjuvant nivolumab, alone or with ipilimumab. The rearrangement links TRBV5-6 to TRBJ2-5; TRBD1 is a possible D gene (5 bases). This TCR was sampled from an adult with non-small cell lung cancer. The CDR3 here is CASSLSAGRKTQYF. CDR3 in DNA: TGTGCCAGCAGCTTATCAGCAGGGCGGAAGACCCAGTACTTC.